This TCR beta chain was identified during a study of blood T cell repertoires in COVID-19. Study background: The United States, Italy and Spain supplied acute and convalescent COVID-19 samples.

Trimming took off 5 bases at V and 5 bases at J, with 10 bases between the two ends. This CDR3 region has 13 residues. Germline lookup yields CDR1 LNHDA and CDR2 SQIVND (reference sequence). This clone was seen just once. This table comes from immunoSEQ multiplex PCR, and its TCRdb copy is limited to in-frame clones, with some not included. The data contain around 200,000 clones, about 83% of them singletons. The chain uses TRBV19 and TRBJ1-5; D unresolved. The TCR sequence derives from a man between 35 and 55 years old with acute COVID-19. Material for sequencing was PBMCs or T cells enriched from blood (not recorded which). The CDR3 DNA reads as TGTGCCAGTAGTGGGCAGCTTTATCAGCCCCAGCATTTT. Residues: CASSGQLYQPQHF.